The clone carrying this T cell receptor beta chain was observed many times. Its antigen is still unknown. This record belongs to a study of T cell repertoires in cytomegalovirus infection. The overall study: Both CMV infection and a matching HLA type were indicated by public TCR beta signatures.

The CDR3 is 14 amino acids. V was cut by 5 bases and J by 3 bases, with 14 bases left in between. CDR1 and CDR2 from the germline V gene are SGHVS and FNYEAQ. Whole-study results and caveats: Cumulative public TCR beta family frequency identified carriers of CMV plus the relevant HLA. Clonotypes of TCR beta that were HLA-C-restricted and CMV-specific dominated the ex vivo response.

MiXCR, run by TCRdb on the reads, gives a single entry per CDR3 protein. The data contain approximately 400,000 distinct CDR3 sequences, roughly 30% of them singletons. This clonotype was obtained from a human donor in good health (CMV status not recorded). Some clones in this sample may be carry-over from other donors' samples. The gene calls are TRBV7-6 and TRBJ2-7; possibly TRBD1 for D (6 bases). Sequenced: PBMCs. CDR3 sequence reads: CASSRGHRFYEQYF. CDR3 in DNA: TGTGCCAGCAGCCGGGGACACCGGTTCTACGAGCAGTACTTC.